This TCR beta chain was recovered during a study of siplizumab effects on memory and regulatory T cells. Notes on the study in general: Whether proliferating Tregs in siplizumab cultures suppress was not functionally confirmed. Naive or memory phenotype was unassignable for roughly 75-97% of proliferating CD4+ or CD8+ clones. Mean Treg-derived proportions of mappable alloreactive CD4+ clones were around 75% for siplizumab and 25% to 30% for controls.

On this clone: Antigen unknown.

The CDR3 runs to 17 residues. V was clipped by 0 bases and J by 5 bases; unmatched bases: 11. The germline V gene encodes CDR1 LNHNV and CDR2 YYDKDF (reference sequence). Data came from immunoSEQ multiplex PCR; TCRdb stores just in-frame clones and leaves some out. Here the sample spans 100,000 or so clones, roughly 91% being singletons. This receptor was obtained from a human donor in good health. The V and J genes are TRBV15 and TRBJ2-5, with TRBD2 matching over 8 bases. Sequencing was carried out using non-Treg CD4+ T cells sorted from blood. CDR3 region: CATSRDYTSGGPETQYF. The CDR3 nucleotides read TGTGCCACCAGCAGAGATTATACGTCGGGAGGGCCGGAGACCCAGTACTTC.